These T cell receptor beta chains were read from a single sample in a study of T cells after yellow fever vaccination. TCRdb reprocessed the 5' RACE reads via MiXCR and lists one record per CDR3 protein. The table shows approximately 550,000 distinct CDR3 sequences, with roughly 19% occurring only once. Here the sequenced sample was PBMCs, taken 15 days after the yellow fever booster vaccination. These receptors originate from a man between 25 and 39 years old who received the YFV17D yellow fever vaccine. The CDR3 runs from the conserved cysteine through the conserved F or W. The order of the fields is J gene, V gene, D gene, clone size, CDR3 protein. A D gene is named only where the DNA matches it firmly. Clone size is given for some rows only: seen once, a few or many times, or a class if the clone is expanded.

j_gene: TRBJ2-3
v_gene: TRBV5-1
d_gene: .
abundance: few
CDR3aa: CASGLLTRGTDTQYF

j_gene: TRBJ2-7
v_gene: TRBV5-5
d_gene: TRBD1
abundance: .
CDR3aa: CASSTQTGAHDYEQYF

j_gene: TRBJ2-3
v_gene: TRBV7-6
d_gene: TRBD2
abundance: .
CDR3aa: CASSLSTGGVTDTQYF

j_gene: TRBJ2-1
v_gene: TRBV7-2
d_gene: .
abundance: few
CDR3aa: CASLLNGYNEQFF

j_gene: TRBJ2-3
v_gene: TRBV11-2
d_gene: .
abundance: .
CDR3aa: CASSEILRTGTDTQYF

j_gene: TRBJ2-2
v_gene: TRBV3-1
d_gene: .
abundance: .
CDR3aa: CASRHRAPGGELFF

j_gene: TRBJ1-1
v_gene: TRBV2
d_gene: TRBD1
abundance: few
CDR3aa: CATSRGQGGTEAFF

j_gene: TRBJ1-1
v_gene: TRBV4-2
d_gene: .
abundance: .
CDR3aa: CASSQTAVNTEAFF

j_gene: TRBJ2-5
v_gene: TRBV7-8
d_gene: .
abundance: few
CDR3aa: CASSLRMKETQYF

j_gene: TRBJ2-5
v_gene: TRBV13
d_gene: .
abundance: few
CDR3aa: CASSLYSFQETQYF

j_gene: TRBJ2-1
v_gene: TRBV30
d_gene: .
abundance: few
CDR3aa: CAWSWAGNEQFF

j_gene: TRBJ1-1
v_gene: TRBV12-3/TRBV12-4
d_gene: .
abundance: few
CDR3aa: CASSLHTARVATEAFF

j_gene: TRBJ2-2
v_gene: TRBV12-3/TRBV12-4
d_gene: TRBD2
abundance: .
CDR3aa: CASSRDYQTGELFF

j_gene: TRBJ2-3
v_gene: TRBV2
d_gene: .
abundance: many
CDR3aa: CASRGLSTDTQYF